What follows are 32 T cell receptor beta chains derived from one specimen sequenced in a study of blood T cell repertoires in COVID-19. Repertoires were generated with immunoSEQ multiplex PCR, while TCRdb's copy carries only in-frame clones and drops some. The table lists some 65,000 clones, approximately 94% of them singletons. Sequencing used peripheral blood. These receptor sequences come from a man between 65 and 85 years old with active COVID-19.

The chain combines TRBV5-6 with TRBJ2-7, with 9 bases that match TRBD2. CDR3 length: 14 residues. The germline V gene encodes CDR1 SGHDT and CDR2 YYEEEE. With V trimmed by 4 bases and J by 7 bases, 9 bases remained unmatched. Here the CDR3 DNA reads TGTGCCAGCAGCCGGCGGGGGGGGATTAGAGAGCAGTACGTC. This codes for CASSRRGGIREQYV.

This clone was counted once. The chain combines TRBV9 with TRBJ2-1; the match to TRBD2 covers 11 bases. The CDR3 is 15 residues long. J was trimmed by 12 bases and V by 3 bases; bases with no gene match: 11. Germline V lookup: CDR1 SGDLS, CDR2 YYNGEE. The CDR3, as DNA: TGTGCCAGCAGCGCCGGACTAGCGGGCCTTCAGGGGCAGTTCTTC. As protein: CASSAGLAGLQGQFF. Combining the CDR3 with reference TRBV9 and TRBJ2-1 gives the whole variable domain DSGVTQTPKHLITATGQRVTLRCSPRSGDLSVYWYQQSLDQGLQFLIQYYNGEERAKGNILERFSAQQFPDLHSELNLSSLELGDSALYFCASSAGLAGLQGQFFGPGTRLTVL.

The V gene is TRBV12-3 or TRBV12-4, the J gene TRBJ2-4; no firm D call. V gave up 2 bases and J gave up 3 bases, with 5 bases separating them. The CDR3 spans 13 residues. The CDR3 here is CASSLPNKNIQYF. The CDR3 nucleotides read TGTGCCAGCAGTTTACCAAACAAAAACATTCAGTACTTC.

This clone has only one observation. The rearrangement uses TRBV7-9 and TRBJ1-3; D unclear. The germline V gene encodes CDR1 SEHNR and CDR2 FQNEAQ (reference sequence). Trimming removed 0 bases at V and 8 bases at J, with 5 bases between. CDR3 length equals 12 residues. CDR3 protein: CASSLASDTIYF. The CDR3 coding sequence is TGTGCCAGCAGCTTAGCGTCGGACACCATATATTTT.

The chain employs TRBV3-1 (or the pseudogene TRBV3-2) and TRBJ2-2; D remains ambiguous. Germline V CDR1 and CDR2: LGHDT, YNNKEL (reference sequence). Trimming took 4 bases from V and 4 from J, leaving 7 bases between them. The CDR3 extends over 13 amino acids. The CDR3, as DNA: TGTGCCAGCAGCCCCACAGTCACCGGGGAGCTGTTTTTT. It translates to CASSPTVTGELFF.

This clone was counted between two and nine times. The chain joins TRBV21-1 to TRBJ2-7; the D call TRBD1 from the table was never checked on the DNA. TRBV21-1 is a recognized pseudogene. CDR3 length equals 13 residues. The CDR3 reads CASSKEGAGEQYV. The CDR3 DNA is TGTGCCAGCAGCAAAGAGGGGGCGGGTGAGCAGTACGTC.

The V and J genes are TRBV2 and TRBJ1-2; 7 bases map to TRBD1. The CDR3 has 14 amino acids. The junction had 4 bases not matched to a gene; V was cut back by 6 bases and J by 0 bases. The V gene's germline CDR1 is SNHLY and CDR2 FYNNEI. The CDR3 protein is CASSRGQSNYGYTF. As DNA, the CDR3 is TGTGCCAGCAGCCGGGGACAGTCTAACTATGGCTACACCTTC.

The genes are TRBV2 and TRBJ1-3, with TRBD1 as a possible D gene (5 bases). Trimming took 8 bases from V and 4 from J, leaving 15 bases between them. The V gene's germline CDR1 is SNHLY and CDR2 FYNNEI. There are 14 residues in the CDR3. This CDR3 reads CASQVGRQGNTIYF. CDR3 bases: TGTGCCAGCCAGGTGGGGCGTCAGGGAAACACCATATATTTT.

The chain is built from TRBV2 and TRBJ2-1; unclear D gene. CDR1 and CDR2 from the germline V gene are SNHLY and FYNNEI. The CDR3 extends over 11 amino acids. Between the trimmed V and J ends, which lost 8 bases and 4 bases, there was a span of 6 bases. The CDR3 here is CASGVYNEQFF. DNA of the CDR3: TGTGCCAGCGGAGTTTACAATGAGCAGTTCTTC.

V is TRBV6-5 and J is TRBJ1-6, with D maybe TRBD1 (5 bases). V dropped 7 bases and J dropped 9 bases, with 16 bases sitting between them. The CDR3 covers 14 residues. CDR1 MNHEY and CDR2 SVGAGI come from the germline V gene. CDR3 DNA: TGTGCCAGCACCTCGTCCACAGGTTTTTCACCCCTCCACTTT. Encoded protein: CASTSSTGFSPLHF.

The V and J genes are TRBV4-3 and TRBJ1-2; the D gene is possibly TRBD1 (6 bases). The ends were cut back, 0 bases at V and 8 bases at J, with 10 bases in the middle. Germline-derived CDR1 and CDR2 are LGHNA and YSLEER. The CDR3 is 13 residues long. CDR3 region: CASSQDRDIGYTF. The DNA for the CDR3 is TGCGCCAGCAGCCAAGATAGGGACATCGGCTACACCTTC.

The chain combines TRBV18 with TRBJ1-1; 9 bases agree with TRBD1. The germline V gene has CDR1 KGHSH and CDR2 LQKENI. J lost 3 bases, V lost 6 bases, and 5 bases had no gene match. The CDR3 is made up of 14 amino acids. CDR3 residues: CASSDRGLDTEAFF. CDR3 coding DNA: TGTGCCAGCTCGGACAGGGGTTTGGACACTGAAGCTTTCTTT.

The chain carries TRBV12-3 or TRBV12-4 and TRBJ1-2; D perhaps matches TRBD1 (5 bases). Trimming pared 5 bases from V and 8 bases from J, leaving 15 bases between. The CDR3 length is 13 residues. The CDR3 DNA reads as TGTGCCAGCAGTGGGCACGACGCAGGGGGCTACACCTTC. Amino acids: CASSGHDAGGYTF.

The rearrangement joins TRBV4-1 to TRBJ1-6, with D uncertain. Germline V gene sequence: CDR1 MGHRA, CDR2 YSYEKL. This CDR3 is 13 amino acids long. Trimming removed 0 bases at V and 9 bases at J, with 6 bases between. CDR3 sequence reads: CASSQEPGSPLHF. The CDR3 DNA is TGCGCCAGCAGCCAAGAGCCAGGTTCACCCCTCCACTTT.

The CDR3 loop is CASSLAGEAGNTIYF. CDR3 coding DNA: TGTGCCAGCAGCTTGGCTGGGGAGGCTGGAAACACCATATATTTT. V usage is TRBV7-6 and J usage is TRBJ1-3, with unresolved D. The CDR3 length is 15 residues. Germline V CDR1 and CDR2: SGHVS, FNYEAQ. V lost 3 bases and J lost 2, with 11 bases in between.

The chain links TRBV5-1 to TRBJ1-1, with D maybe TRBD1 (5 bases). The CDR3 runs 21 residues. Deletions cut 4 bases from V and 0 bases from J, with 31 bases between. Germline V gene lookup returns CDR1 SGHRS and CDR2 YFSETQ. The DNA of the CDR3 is TGCGCCAGCAGCACGAAACATTCACCGACAGTGAATCCCCGTTTGAACACTGAAGCTTTCTTT. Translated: CASSTKHSPTVNPRLNTEAFF.

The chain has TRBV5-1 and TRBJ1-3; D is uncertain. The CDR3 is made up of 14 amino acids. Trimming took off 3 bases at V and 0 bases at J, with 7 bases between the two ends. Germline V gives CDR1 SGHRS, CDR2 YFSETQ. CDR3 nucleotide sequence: TGCGCCAGCAGCTGGGCCTACTCTGGAAACACCATATATTTT. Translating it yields CASSWAYSGNTIYF.

Written as DNA, the CDR3 is TGTGCCAGCAGCCCGGGACAGGGGGAGCCCCAGCATTTT. Translation gives CASSPGQGEPQHF. This chain connects TRBV5-6 to TRBJ1-5; 11 nucleotides line up with TRBD1. With 4 bases clipped from V and 8 bases from J, the junction kept 2 bases outside the gene matches. Per the germline V gene, CDR1 is SGHDT and CDR2 is YYEEEE. This CDR3 is 13 amino acids long.

The CDR3 sequence: CASSLVAGPRELFF. Written as DNA, the CDR3 is TGCGCCAGCAGCTTGGTAGCGGGCCCCCGGGAGCTGTTTTTT. The chain couples TRBV5-1 to TRBJ2-2, with TRBD2 matching 7 bases. The CDR3 totals 14 residues. CDR1 and CDR2 from the germline V gene are SGHRS and YFSETQ. Losses at the gene ends were 0 bases for V and 9 bases for J; bases not matched to a gene: 5.

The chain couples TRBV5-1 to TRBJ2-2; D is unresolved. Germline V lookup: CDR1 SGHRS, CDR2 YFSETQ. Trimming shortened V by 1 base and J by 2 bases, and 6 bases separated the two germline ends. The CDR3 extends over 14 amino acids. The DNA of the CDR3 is TGCGCCAGCAGCTTGACCTACAACACCGGGGAGCTGTTTTTT. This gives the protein CASSLTYNTGELFF. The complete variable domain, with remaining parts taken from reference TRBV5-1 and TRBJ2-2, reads KAGVTQTPRYLIKTRGQQVTLSCSPISGHRSVSWYQQTPGQGLQFLFEYFSETQRNKGNFPGRFSGRQFSNSRSEMNVSTLELGDSALYLCASSLTYNTGELFFGEGSRLTVL.

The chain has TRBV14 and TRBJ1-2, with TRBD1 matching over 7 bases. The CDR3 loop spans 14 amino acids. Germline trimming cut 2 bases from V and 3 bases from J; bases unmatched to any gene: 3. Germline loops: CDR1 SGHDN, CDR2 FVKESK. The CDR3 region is CASSQTGVYYGYTF. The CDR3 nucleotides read TGTGCCAGCAGCCAAACAGGGGTATACTATGGCTACACCTTC.

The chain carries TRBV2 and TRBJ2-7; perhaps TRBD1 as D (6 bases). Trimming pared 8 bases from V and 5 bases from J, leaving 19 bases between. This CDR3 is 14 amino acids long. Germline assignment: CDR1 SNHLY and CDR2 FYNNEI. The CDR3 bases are TGTGCCAGCGGAGTACTTTTACAGGGTAACGAGCAGTACGTC. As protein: CASGVLLQGNEQYV.

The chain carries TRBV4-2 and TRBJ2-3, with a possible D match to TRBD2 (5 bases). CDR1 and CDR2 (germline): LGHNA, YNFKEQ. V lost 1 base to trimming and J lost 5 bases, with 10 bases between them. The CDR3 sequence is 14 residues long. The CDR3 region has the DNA TGTGCCAGCAGCCAAGGGACTGGACGAGATACGCAGTATTTT. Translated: CASSQGTGRDTQYF.

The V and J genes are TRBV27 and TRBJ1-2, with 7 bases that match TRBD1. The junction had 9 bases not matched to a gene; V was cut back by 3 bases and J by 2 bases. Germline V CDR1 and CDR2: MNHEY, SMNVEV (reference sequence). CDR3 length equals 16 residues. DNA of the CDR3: TGTGCCAGCAGTTTGGGTCGAAGGGACAGCAACTATGGCTACACCTTC. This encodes CASSLGRRDSNYGYTF.

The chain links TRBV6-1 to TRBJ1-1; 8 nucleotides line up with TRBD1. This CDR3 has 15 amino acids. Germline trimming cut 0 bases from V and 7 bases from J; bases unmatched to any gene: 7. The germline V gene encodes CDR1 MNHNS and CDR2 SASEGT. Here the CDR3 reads CASSEAPGQGGEAFF. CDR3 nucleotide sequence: TGTGCCAGCAGTGAAGCCCCAGGACAGGGCGGTGAAGCTTTCTTT.

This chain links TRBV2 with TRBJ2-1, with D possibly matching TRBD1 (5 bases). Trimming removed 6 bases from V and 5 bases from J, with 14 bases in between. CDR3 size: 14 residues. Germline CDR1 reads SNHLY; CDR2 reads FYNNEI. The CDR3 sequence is CASRPFRQNNEQFF. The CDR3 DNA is TGTGCCAGCAGGCCTTTTCGACAGAACAATGAGCAGTTCTTC.

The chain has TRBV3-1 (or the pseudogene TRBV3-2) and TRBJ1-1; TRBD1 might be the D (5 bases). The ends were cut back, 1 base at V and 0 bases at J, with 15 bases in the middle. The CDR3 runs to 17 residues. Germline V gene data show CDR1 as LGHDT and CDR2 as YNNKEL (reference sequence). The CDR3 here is CASSQVGGWEMNTEAFF. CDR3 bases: TGTGCCAGCAGCCAAGTGGGGGGGTGGGAAATGAACACTGAAGCTTTCTTT.

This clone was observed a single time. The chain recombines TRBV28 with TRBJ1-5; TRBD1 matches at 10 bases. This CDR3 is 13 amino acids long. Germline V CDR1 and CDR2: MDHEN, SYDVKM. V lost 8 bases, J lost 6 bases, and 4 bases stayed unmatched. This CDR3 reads CASLGTGVQPQHF. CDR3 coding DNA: TGTGCCAGCTTGGGGACAGGGGTTCAGCCCCAGCATTTT.

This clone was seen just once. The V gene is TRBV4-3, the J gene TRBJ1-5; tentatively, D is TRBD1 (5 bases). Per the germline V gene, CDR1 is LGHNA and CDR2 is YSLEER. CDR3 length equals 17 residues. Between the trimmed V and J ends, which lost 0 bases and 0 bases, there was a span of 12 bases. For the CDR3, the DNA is TGCGCCAGCAGCCAAGATATGGCAGGGTCTAGCAATCAGCCCCAGCATTTT. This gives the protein CASSQDMAGSSNQPQHF.

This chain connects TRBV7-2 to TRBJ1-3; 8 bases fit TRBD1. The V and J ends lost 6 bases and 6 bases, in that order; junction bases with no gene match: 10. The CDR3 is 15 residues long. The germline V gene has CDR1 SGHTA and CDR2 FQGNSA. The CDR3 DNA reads TGTGCCAGCAGTCAGAGGGGACAGGCGACAAACACCATATATTTT. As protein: CASSQRGQATNTIYF.

CDR3 sequence reads: CASKTRTSGNYNEQFF. Here the CDR3 DNA reads TGCGCCAGCAAAACCCGGACTAGCGGGAACTACAATGAGCAGTTCTTC. V and J are TRBV5-1 and TRBJ2-1; 12 positions agree with TRBD2. The CDR3 sequence is 16 residues long. Losses at the gene ends were 6 bases for V and 3 bases for J; bases not matched to a gene: 7. The germline V gene has CDR1 SGHRS and CDR2 YFSETQ.

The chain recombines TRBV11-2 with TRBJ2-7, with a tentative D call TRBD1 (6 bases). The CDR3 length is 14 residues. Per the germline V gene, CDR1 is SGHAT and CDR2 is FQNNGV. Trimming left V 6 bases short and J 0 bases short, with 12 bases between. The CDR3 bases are TGTGCCAGCAGGCCGGGACATTACTCCTACGAGCAGTACGTC. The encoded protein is CASRPGHYSYEQYV.